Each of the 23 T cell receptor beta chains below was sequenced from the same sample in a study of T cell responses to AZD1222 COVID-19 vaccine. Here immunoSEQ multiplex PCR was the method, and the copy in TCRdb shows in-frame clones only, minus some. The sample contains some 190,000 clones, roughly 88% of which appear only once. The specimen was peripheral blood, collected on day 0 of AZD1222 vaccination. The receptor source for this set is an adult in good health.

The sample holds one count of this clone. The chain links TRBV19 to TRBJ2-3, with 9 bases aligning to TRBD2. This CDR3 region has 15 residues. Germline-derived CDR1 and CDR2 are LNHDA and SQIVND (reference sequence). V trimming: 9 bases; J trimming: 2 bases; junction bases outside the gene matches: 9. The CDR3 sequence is CASRPAGGDTDTQYF. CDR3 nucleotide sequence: TGTGCCAGCAGACCTGCGGGGGGGGACACAGATACGCAGTATTTT.

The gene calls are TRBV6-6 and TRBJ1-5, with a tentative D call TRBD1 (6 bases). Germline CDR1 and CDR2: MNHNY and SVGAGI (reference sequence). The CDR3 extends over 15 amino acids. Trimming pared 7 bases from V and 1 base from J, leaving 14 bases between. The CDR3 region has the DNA TGTGCCAGCACTAGACTAGGGGGGAGCAATCAGCCCCAGCATTTT. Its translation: CASTRLGGSNQPQHF.

DNA for the CDR3: TGTGCCAGCAGCGTCGGGAACCCCACAGATACGCAGTATTTT. This sequence encodes CASSVGNPTDTQYF. This chain uses TRBV6-5 with TRBJ2-3; the D gene is possibly TRBD2 (5 bases). There are 14 residues in the CDR3. With 6 bases removed from V and 2 bases from J, the gap between germline ends came to 12 bases. CDR1 is MNHEY and CDR2 is SVGAGI in the germline V gene.

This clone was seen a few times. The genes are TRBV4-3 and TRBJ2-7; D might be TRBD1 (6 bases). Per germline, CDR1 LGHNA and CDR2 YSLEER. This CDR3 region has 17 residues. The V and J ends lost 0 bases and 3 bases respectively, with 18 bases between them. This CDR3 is CASSQDSTGRNSYEQYF. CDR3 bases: TGCGCCAGCAGCCAAGATAGCACAGGGCGGAACAGCTACGAGCAGTACTTC.

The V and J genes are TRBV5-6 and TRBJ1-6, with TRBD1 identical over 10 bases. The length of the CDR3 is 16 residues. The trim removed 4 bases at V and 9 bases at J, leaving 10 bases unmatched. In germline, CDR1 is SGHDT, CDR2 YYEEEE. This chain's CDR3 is CASSHIIGQGVSPLHF. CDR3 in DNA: TGTGCCAGCAGCCACATTATTGGACAGGGGGTTTCACCCCTCCACTTT. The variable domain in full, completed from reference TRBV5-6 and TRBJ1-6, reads DAGVTQSPTHLIKTRGQQVTLRCSPKSGHDTVSWYQQALGQGPQFIFQYYEEEERQRGNFPDRFSGHQFPNYSSELNVNALLLGDSALYLCASSHIIGQGVSPLHFGNGTRLTVT.

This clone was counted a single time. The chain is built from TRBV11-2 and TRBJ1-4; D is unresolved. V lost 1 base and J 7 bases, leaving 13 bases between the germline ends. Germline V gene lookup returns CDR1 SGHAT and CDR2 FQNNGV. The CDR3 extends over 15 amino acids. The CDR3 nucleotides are TGTGCCAGCAGCTTAGGGTACCTTGGTTTTGAAAAACTGTTTTTT. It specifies CASSLGYLGFEKLFF.

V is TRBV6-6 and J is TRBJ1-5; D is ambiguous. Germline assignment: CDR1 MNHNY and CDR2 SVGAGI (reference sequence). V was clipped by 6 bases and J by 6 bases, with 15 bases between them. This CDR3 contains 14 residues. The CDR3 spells CASRNNIQAQPQHF. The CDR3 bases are TGTGCCAGCAGGAACAATATTCAGGCTCAGCCCCAGCATTTT.

The chain's CDR3 is CASSVEWGSRQPQHF. CDR3 in DNA: TGTGCCAGCAGCGTAGAATGGGGGTCGCGGCAGCCCCAGCATTTT. The chain recombines TRBV9 with TRBJ1-5; tentative D call: TRBD1 (5 bases). The CDR3 is made up of 15 amino acids. The V end was cut by 0 bases, the J end by 7 bases, with 14 bases between. CDR1 SGDLS and CDR2 YYNGEE come from the germline V gene.

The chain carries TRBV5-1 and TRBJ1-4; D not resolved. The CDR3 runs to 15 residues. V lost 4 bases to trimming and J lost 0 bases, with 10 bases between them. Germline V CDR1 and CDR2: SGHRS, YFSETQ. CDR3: CASSHNMATNEKLFF. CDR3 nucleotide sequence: TGCGCCAGCAGCCACAACATGGCAACTAATGAAAAACTGTTTTTT.

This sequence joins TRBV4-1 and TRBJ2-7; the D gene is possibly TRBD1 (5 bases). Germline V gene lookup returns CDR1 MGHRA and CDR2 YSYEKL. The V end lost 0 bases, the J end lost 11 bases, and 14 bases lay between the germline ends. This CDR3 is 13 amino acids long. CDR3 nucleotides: TGCGCCAGCAGCCAAGAGGGTTTTAGGACAAAGTACTTC. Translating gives CASSQEGFRTKYF.

The CDR3 region is CASSLRGAPNSPLHF. The CDR3, as DNA: TGTGCCAGCAGTTTAAGAGGGGCGCCTAATTCACCCCTCCACTTT. The V gene is TRBV27, the J gene TRBJ1-6, with a tentative D call TRBD1 (5 bases). This CDR3 is 15 amino acids long. CDR1 and CDR2 (germline): MNHEY, SMNVEV (reference sequence). Trimming took off 2 bases at V and 6 bases at J, with 11 bases between the two ends.

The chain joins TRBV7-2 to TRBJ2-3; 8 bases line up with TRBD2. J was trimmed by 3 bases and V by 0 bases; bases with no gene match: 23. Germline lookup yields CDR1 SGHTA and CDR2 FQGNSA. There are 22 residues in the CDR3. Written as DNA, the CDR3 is TGTGCCAGCAGCTTAGCTTTTCCTCCTATATCGGAGCGGGGGACGATTACAGATACGCAGTATTTT. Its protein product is CASSLAFPPISERGTITDTQYF.

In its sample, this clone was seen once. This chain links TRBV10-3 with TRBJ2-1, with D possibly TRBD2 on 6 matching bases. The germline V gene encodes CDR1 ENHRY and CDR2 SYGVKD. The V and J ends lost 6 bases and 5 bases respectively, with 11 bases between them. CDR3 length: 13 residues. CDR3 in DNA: TGTGCCATCAGGGAGGGACCAAACAATGAGCAGTTCTTC. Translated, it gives CAIREGPNNEQFF.

CDR3 amino acids: CASSSGQGGRDTQYF. The CDR3 DNA sequence: TGTGCCAGCAGCTCTGGACAGGGGGGTAGGGATACGCAGTATTTT. The chain is built from TRBV5-4 and TRBJ2-3; TRBD1 matches at 10 bases. V trimming: 3 bases; J trimming: 6 bases; junction bases outside the gene matches: 7. The CDR3 runs to 15 residues. Germline-derived CDR1 and CDR2 are SGHNT and YYREEE (reference sequence).

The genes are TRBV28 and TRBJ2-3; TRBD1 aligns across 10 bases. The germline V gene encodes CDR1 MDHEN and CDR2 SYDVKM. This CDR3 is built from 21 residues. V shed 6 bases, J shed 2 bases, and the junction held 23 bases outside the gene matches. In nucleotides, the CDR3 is TGTGCCAGCAGGCGGGATAAAGTAACATTGTGGGGACAGGGGTTCACAGATACGCAGTATTTT. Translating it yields CASRRDKVTLWGQGFTDTQYF. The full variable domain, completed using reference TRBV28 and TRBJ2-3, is DVKVTQSSRYLVKRTGEKVFLECVQDMDHENMFWYRQDPGLGLRLIYFSYDVKMKEKGDIPEGYSVSREKKERFSLILESASTNQTSMYLCASRRDKVTLWGQGFTDTQYFGPGTRLTVL.

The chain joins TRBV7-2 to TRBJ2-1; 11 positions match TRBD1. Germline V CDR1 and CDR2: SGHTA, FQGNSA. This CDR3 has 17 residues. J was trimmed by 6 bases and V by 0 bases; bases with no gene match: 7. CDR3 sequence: CASSLAGGQGVFNEQFF. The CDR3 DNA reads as TGTGCCAGCAGCTTAGCGGGGGGACAGGGGGTTTTCAATGAGCAGTTCTTC.

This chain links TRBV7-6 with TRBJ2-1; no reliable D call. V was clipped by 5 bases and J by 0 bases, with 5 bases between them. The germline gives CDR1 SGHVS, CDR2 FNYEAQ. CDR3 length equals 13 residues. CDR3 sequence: CASSESSYNEQFF. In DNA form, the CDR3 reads TGTGCCAGCAGCGAAAGCTCCTACAATGAGCAGTTCTTC.

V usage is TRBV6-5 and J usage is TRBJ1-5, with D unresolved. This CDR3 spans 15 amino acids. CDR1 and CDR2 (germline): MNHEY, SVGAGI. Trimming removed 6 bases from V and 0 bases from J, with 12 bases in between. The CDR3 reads CASRADPDSNQPQHF. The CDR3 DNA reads TGTGCCAGCAGAGCGGACCCAGATAGCAATCAGCCCCAGCATTTT.

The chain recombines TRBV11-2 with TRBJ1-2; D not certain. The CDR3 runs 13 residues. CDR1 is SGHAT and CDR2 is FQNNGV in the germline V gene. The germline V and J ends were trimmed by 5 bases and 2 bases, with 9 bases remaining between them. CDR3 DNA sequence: TGTGCCAGCAGCGAACAGAGAAACTATGGCTACACCTTC. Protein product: CASSEQRNYGYTF.

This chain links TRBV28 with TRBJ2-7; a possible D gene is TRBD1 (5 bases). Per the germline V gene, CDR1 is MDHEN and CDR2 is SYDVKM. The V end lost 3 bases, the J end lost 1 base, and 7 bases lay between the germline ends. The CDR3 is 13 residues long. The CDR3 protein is CASSLTESYEQYF. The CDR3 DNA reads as TGTGCCAGCAGTTTGACAGAATCCTACGAGCAGTACTTC.

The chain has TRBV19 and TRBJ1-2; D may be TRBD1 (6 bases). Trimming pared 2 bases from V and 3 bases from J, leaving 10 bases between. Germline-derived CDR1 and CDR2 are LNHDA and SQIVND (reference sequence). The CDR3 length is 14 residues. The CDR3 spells CASSIRGADYGYTF. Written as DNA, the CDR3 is TGTGCCAGTAGTATAAGGGGGGCAGACTATGGCTACACCTTC.

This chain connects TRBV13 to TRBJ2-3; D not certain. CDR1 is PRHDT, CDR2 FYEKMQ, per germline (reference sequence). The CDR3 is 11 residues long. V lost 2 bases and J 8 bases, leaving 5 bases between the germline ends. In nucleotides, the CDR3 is TGTGCCAGCAGCTTATCGGGTACGCAGTATTTT. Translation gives CASSLSGTQYF.

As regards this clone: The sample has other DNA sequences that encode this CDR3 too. The CDR3 DNA follows: TGCGCCAGCAGCCAAGACCCGGGGAATAGCAATCAGCCCCAGCATTTT. It specifies CASSQDPGNSNQPQHF. The chain links TRBV4-1 to TRBJ1-5; D gene uncertain. Germline loops: CDR1 MGHRA, CDR2 YSYEKL. This CDR3 contains 16 residues. Trimming stripped 0 bases from V and 0 bases from J, with 9 bases between.